The text below deals with one TCR beta chain. These data come from a study of blood T cell repertoires in COVID-19. Whole-study context: T cells, B-cell-depleted T cells, or PBMCs provided the cDNA or gDNA that served as material.

The V gene end was trimmed by 0 bases and the J gene end by 9 bases; junction bases not matched to a gene: 9. Germline assignment: CDR1 SGHTA and CDR2 FQGNSA. This CDR3 is built from 16 residues. The cohort comprised adults aged about 18 to 90 years residing in 20 to 30 US areas. Participants' own reports of clinical history determined their cohort assignment. Original processing notes: Reference gene primer amplification in the assay estimated nucleated cell counts. Sequencing was performed with immunoSEQ multiplex PCR; in TCRdb, only in-frame clones are kept and a portion is missing. That table supplies the V and J calls and clone size; D and trimming were determined from the DNA. The table lists 210,000 or so clones, around 82% of them singletons.

The chain has TRBV7-2 and TRBJ2-1, with 9 bases matching TRBD2. Sequencing was performed on PBMCs or T cells enriched from blood (not recorded which). This sequence was found in a man in his thirties or forties with acute COVID-19. The CDR3 is CASSLAGGGASGEQFF. As DNA, the CDR3 is TGTGCCAGCAGCTTAGCAGGCGGGGGGGCTTCGGGTGAGCAGTTCTTC.